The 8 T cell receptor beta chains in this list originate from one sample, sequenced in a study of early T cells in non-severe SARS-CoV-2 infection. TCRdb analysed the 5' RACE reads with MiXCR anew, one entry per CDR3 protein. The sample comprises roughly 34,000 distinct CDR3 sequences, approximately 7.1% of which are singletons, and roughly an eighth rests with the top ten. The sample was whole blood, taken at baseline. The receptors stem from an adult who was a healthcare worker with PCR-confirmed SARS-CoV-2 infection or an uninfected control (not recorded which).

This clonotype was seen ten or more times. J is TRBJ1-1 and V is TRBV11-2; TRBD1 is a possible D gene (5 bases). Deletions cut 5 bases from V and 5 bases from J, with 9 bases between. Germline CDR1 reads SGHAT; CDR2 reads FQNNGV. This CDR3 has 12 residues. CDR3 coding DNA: TGTGCCAGCAGCATCAGACAGACTGAAGCTTTCTTT. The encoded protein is CASSIRQTEAFF.

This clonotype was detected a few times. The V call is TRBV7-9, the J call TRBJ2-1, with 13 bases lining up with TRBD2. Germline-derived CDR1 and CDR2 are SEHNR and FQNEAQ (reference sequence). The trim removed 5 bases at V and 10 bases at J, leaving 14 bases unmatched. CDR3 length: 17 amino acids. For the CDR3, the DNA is TGTGCCAGCAGCCCAGATTCCTTTTCGGGACTAGCGGGAGAGCAGTTCTTC. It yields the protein CASSPDSFSGLAGEQFF.

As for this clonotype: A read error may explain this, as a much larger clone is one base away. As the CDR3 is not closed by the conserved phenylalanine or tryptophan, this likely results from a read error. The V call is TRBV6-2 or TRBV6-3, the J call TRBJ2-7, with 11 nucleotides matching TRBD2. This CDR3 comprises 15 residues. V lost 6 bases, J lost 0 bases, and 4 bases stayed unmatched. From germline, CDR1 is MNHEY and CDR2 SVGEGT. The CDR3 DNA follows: TGTGCCAGCAGAGAGGGACTAGCGGCCTCCTACGAGCAGTACTCC. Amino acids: CASREGLAASYEQYS.

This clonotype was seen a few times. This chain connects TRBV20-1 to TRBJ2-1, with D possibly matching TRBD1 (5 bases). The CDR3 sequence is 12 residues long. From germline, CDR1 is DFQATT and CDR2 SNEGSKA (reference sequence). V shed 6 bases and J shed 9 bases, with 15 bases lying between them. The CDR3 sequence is CSAQGVMGEQFF. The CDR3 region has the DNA TGCAGTGCCCAGGGCGTGATGGGTGAGCAGTTCTTC.

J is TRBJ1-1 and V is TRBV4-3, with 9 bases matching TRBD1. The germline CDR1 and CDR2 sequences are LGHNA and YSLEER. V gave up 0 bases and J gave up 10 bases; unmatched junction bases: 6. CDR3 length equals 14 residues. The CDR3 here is CASSQDKQGALAFF. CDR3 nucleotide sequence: TGCGCCAGCAGCCAAGATAAACAGGGGGCCTTAGCTTTCTTT.

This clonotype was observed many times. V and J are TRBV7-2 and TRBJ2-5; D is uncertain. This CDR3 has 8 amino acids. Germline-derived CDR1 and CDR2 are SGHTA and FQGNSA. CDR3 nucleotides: TGTAACCAAGAGACCCAGTACTTC. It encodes CNQETQYF.

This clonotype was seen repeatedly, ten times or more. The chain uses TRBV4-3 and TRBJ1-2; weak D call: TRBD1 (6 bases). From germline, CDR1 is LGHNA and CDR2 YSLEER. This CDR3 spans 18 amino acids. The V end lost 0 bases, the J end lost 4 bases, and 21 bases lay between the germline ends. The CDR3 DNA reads TGCGCCAGCAGCCAAGAGGTGGGGGCCCTCGCTCCGCTCTATGGCTACACCTTC. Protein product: CASSQEVGALAPLYGYTF.

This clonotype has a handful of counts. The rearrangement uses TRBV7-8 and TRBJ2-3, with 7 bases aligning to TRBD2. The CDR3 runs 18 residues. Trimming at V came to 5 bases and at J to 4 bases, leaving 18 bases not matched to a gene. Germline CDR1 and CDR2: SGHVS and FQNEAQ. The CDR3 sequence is CASSTYSLKREGADTQYF. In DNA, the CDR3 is TGTGCCAGCAGCACTTACTCATTAAAGCGGGAAGGTGCAGATACGCAGTATTTT.